This T cell receptor beta chain comes out of a study of spatial heterogeneity in lung cancer. V was clipped by 9 bases and J by 8 bases; unmatched bases: 14. Germline CDR1 SGHDT, CDR2 YYEEEE. The CDR3 covers 14 residues. There are many counts of this clonotype. Time point reported: sample taken at primary tumor resection. TCRdb fed the 5' RACE reads into MiXCR, producing one record per CDR3 protein. The sample lists approximately 11,000 distinct CDR3 sequences, over 6% seen once, with over 25% in the top ten. This specimen was PBMCs, taken at surgery. This chain uses TRBV5-6 with TRBJ1-1; 9 nucleotides align to TRBD1. This TCR came from a male donor with early-stage non-small cell lung cancer. This CDR3 is CATSTHTQGAEAFF. Written as DNA, the CDR3 is TGTGCCACCTCGACACATACACAGGGGGCGGAAGCTTTCTTT.